This is a list of T cell receptor beta chains from one sample in a study of T cells in localized non-small cell lung cancer. Sequencing was performed with immunoSEQ multiplex PCR; in TCRdb, only in-frame clones are kept and a portion is missing. The table has some 1,500 clones, around 30% seen once. The source was lung tumor tissue, collected before any cancer treatment. These receptor sequences come from a man aged 40 to 75 with stage II lung adenocarcinoma. Both conserved end residues are part of each CDR3. Fields, in order: V gene, J gene, D gene, clone size, CDR3 protein, CDR3 DNA. The D gene is left open where the match is weak. Where a row states a size, it is once, few, many or the class of an expanded clone; other rows omit it.

TRBV6-8	TRBJ1-2	-	large	CASWLQHYGGYTF	TGTGCCAGCTGGTTACAACACTATGGCGGCTACACCTTC
TRBV18	TRBJ1-4	TRBD1	once	CVSSPTGETNEKLFF	TGTGTCAGCTCACCCACAGGGGAGACTAATGAAAAATTGTTTTTT
TRBV28	TRBJ1-2	TRBD1	-	CASSFGDRESYTF	TGTGCCAGCAGTTTTGGGGACAGGGAGAGCTACACCTTC
TRBV28	TRBJ2-7	TRBD2	-	CASRPLAGELYEQYF	TGTGCCAGCAGGCCCCTAGCGGGAGAGCTTTACGAGCAGTACTTC